These 2 T cell receptor beta chains were all obtained from the same sample, sequenced in a study of early T cells in non-severe SARS-CoV-2 infection. In TCRdb, the 5' RACE reads were re-called with MiXCR into one record per CDR3 protein. The profile covers about 100,000 distinct CDR3 sequences, with about 13% appearing a single time and around 2.4% taken by the ten largest. The sequencing input was whole blood. These receptors were collected from an adult who was a healthcare worker with PCR-confirmed SARS-CoV-2 infection or an uninfected control (not recorded which).

This clonotype turned up a few times. The V and J genes are TRBV7-9 and TRBJ1-3, with 10 nucleotides matching TRBD1. CDR3 length: 17 amino acids. V lost 0 bases and J lost 7; bases outside the gene matches: 9. From germline, CDR1 is SEHNR and CDR2 FQNEAQ (reference sequence). CDR3 sequence reads: CASSLAIIRDRGNTIYF. DNA for the CDR3: TGTGCCAGCAGCTTAGCCATTATCCGGGACAGGGGTAACACCATATATTTT. Together with reference TRBV7-9 and TRBJ1-3, the CDR3 gives the full variable domain: DTGVSQNPRHKITKRGQNVTFRCDPISEHNRLYWYRQTLGQGPEFLTYFQNEAQLEKSRLLSDRFSAERPKGSFSTLEIQRTEQGDSAMYLCASSLAIIRDRGNTIYFGEGSWLTVV.

The gene calls are TRBV12-3 or TRBV12-4 and TRBJ1-2; a possible D gene is TRBD1 (6 bases). The CDR3 has 12 residues. V lost 4 bases and J 4 bases, leaving 7 bases between the germline ends. The CDR3: CASSSGAYGYTF. For the CDR3, the DNA is TGTGCCAGCAGTTCGGGGGCCTATGGCTACACCTTC.